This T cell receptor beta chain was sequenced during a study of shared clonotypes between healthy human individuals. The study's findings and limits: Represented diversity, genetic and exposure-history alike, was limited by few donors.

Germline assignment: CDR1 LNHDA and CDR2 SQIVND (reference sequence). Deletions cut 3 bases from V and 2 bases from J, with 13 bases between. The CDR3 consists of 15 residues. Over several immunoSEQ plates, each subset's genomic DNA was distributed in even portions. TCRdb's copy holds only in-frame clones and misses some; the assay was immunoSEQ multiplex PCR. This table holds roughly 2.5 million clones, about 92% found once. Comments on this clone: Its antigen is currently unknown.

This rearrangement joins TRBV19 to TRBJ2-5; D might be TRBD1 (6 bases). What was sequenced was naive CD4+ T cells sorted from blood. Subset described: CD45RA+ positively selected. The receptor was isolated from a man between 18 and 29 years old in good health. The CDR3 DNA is TGTGCCAGTAGTATGTGGGGGCGTAATCAAGAGACCCAGTACTTC. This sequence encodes CASSMWGRNQETQYF.